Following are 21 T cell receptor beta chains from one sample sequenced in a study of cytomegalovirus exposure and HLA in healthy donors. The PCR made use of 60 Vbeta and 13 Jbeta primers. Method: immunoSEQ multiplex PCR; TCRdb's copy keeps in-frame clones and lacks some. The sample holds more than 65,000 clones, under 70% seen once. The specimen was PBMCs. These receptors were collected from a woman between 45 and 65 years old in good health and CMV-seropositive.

CDR3 bases: TGTGCCAGCAGTTCCTCCCCTACTAACTATGGCTACACCTTC. This gives the protein CASSSSPTNYGYTF. The V and J genes are TRBV6-5 and TRBJ1-2; no clear D gene. With 4 bases removed from V and 0 bases from J, the gap between germline ends came to 9 bases. Germline V gene data show CDR1 as MNHEY and CDR2 as SVGAGI. The CDR3 is made up of 14 amino acids.

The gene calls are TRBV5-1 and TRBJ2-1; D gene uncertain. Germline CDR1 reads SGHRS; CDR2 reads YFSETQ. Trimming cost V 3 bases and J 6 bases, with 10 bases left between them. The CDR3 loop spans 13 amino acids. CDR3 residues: CASSSVPTNEQFF. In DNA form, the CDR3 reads TGCGCCAGCAGCTCGGTGCCAACCAATGAGCAGTTCTTC.

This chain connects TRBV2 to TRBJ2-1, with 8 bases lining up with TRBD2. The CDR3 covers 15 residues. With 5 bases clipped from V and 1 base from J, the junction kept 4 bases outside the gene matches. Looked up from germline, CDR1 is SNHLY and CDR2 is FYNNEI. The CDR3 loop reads CASSTGTRSYNEQFF. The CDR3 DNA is TGTGCCAGCAGTACCGGGACTAGGTCCTACAATGAGCAGTTCTTC.

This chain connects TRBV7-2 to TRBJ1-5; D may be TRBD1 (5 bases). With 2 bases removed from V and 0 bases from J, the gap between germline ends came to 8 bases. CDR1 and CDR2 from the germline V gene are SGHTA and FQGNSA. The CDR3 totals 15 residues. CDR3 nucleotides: TGTGCCAGCAGCTTACGGGGGAGTAGCAATCAGCCCCAGCATTTT. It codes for CASSLRGSSNQPQHF.

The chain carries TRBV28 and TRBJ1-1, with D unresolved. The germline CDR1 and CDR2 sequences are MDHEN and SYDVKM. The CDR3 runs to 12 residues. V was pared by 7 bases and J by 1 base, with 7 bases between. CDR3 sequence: CASMRWNTEAFF. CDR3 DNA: TGTGCCAGCATGCGATGGAACACTGAAGCTTTCTTT.

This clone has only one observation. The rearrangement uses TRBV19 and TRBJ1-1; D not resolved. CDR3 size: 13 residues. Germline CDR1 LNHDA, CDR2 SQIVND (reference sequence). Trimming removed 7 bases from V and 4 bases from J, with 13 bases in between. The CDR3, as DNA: TGTGCCAGTACCCAAGGTGGGCTCACTGAAGCTTTCTTT. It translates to CASTQGGLTEAFF.

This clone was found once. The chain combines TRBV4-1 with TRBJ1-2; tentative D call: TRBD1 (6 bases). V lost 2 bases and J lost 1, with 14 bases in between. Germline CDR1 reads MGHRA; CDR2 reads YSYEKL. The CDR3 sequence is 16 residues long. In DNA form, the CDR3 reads TGCGCCAGCAGCCAACACACAGGGTCGGGTAACTATGGCTACACCTTC. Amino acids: CASSQHTGSGNYGYTF.

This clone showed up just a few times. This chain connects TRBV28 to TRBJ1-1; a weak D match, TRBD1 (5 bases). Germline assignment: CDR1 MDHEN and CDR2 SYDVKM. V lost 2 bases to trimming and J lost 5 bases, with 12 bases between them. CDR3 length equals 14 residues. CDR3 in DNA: TGTGCCAGCAGTTTAGGCAGGGTCGGGACTGAAGCTTTCTTT. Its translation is CASSLGRVGTEAFF.

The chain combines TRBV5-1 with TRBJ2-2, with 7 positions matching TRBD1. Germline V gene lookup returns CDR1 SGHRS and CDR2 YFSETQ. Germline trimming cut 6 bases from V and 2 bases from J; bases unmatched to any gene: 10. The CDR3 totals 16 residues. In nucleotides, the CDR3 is TGCGCCAGCAAGAGGCCGGGACAGTATAACACCGGGGAGCTGTTTTTT. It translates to CASKRPGQYNTGELFF. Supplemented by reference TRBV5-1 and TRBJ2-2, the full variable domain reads KAGVTQTPRYLIKTRGQQVTLSCSPISGHRSVSWYQQTPGQGLQFLFEYFSETQRNKGNFPGRFSGRQFSNSRSEMNVSTLELGDSALYLCASKRPGQYNTGELFFGEGSRLTVL.

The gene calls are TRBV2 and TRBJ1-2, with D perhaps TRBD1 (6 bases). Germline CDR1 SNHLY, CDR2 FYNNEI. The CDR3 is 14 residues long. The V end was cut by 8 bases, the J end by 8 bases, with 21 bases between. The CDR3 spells CASATGTHQGGYTF. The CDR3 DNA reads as TGTGCCAGCGCCACCGGGACGCACCAGGGGGGCTACACCTTC.

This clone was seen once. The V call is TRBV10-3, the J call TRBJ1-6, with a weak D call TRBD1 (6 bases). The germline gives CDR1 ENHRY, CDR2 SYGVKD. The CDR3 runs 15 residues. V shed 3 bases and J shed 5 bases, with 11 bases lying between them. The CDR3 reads CAISDRDINNSPLHF. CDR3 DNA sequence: TGTGCCATCAGTGACCGGGACATAAATAATTCACCCCTCCACTTT.

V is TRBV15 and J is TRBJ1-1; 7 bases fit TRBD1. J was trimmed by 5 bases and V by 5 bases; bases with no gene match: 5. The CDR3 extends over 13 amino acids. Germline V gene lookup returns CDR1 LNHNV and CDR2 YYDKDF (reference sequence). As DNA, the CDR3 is TGTGCCACCAGCCAGAGCAGGGGGACTGAAGCTTTCTTT. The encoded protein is CATSQSRGTEAFF.

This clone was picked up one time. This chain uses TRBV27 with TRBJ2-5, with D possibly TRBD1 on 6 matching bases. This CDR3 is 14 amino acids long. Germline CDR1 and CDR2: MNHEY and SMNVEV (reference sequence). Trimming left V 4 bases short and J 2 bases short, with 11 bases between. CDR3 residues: CASSWGRGQETQYF. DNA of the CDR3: TGTGCCAGCAGTTGGGGAAGGGGGCAAGAGACCCAGTACTTC.

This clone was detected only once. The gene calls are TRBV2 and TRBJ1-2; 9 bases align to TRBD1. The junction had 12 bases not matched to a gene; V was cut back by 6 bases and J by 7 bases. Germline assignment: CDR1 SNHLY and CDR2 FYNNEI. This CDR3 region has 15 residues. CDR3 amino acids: CASSDQTGGRVGYTF. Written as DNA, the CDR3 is TGTGCCAGCAGCGACCAGACAGGGGGAAGGGTTGGCTACACCTTC.

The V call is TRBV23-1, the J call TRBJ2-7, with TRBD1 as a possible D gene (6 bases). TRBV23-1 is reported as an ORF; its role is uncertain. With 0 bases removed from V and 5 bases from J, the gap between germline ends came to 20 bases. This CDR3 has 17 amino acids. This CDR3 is CASSQSHPPRQGHEQYV. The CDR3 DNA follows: TGCGCCAGCAGTCAATCTCACCCCCCCCGTCAGGGGCACGAGCAGTACGTC.

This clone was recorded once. CDR3 nucleotide sequence: TGCGCCAGCAGCTTCGCGCCCCCCGGGACACCACAAGAGACCCAGTACTTC. Protein: CASSFAPPGTPQETQYF. V gene TRBV5-1 combines with J gene TRBJ2-5, with D tentatively TRBD1 (6 bases). Germline CDR1 reads SGHRS; CDR2 reads YFSETQ. The CDR3 length is 17 residues. Trimming pared 2 bases from V and 2 bases from J, leaving 19 bases between.

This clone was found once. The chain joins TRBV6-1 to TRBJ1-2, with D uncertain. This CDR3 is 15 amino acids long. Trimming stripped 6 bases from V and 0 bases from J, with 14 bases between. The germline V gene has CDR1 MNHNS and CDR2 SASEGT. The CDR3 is CASRINTDANYGYTF. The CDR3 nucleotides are TGTGCCAGCAGGATTAACACAGACGCTAACTATGGCTACACCTTC.

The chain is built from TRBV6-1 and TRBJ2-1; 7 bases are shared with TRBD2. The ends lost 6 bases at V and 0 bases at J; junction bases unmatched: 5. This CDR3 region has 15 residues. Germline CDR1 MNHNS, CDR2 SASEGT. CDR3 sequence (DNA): TGTGCCAGCAGGGGGACTACCGGCTCCTACAATGAGCAGTTCTTC. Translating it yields CASRGTTGSYNEQFF.

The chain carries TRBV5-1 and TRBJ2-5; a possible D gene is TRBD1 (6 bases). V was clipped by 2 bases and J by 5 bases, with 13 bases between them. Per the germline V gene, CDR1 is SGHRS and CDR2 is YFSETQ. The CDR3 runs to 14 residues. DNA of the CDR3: TGCGCCAGCAGCTTTTCTACAGGGACGGAGACCCAGTACTTC. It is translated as CASSFSTGTETQYF.

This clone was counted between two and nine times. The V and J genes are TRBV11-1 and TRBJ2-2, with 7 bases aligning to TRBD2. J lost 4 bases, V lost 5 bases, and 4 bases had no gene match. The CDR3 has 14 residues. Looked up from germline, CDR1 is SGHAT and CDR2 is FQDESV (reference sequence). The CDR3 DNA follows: TGTGCCAGCAGCCATGGGGGGGTCACCGGGGAGCTGTTTTTT. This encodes CASSHGGVTGELFF.

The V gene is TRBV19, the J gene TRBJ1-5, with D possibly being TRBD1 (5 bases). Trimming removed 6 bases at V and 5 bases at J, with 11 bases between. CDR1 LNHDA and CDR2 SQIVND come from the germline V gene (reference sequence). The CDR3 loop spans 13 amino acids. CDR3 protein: CASSPDTDQPQHF. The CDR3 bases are TGTGCCAGTAGCCCGGACACAGATCAGCCCCAGCATTTT.